This T cell receptor (beta chain) was found in a study of Graves' ophthalmopathy and Graves' hyperthyroidism. Trimming left V 1 base short and J 1 base short, with 10 bases between. The CDR3 has 15 residues. Germline CDR1 reads MNHEY; CDR2 reads SVGEGT. TCR beta CDR3 regions were amplified from RNA transcripts. HTBI primers were employed in first-round RT-PCR, then a second-round multiplex PCR followed. MiXCR, applied by TCRdb to the multiplex PCR reads, yields one record per CDR3 protein. The sample lists about 620,000 distinct CDR3 sequences, about a fifth occurring once. Diagnoses were established from clinical symptoms, serum thyroxine, TRAb, thyroid ultrasound and orbital computed tomography.

This receptor was obtained from a woman aged 18-29 years with stable Graves' hyperthyroidism. Some clones in this sample may be carry-over from other donors' samples. The rearrangement joins TRBV6-2 or TRBV6-3 to TRBJ1-1; D is perhaps TRBD1 (5 bases). The sequenced material came from peripheral blood. CDR3 bases: TGTGCCAGCAGTTACTACCGGGGGTCGAACACTGAAGCTTTCTTT. This gives the protein CASSYYRGSNTEAFF.